The 23 T cell receptor beta chains presented below share a single source sample, sequenced in a study of T cell responses to AZD1222 COVID-19 vaccine. Sequenced by immunoSEQ multiplex PCR; TCRdb stores in-frame clones only, minus some. In the table there are around 200,000 clones, roughly 93% of which are singletons. The sequencing used peripheral blood, collected on day 0 of AZD1222 vaccination. The receptors were gathered from an adult in good health.

The chain carries TRBV27 and TRBJ2-2; a weak D match, TRBD2 (6 bases). Per the germline V gene, CDR1 is MNHEY and CDR2 is SMNVEV (reference sequence). This CDR3 has 14 amino acids. Trimming pared 3 bases from V and 6 bases from J, leaving 11 bases between. CDR3 in amino acids: CASSLGGLAGELFF. CDR3 in DNA: TGTGCCAGCAGTTTGGGGGGTCTGGCCGGGGAGCTGTTTTTT.

Here the CDR3 reads CASSFGQAETQYF. The CDR3 DNA is TGCGCCAGCAGCTTCGGACAGGCAGAGACCCAGTACTTC. The chain links TRBV5-1 to TRBJ2-5, with 7 bases lining up with TRBD1. Germline loops: CDR1 SGHRS, CDR2 YFSETQ. V was pared by 2 bases and J by 4 bases, with 2 bases of the junction left unmatched. CDR3 length equals 13 residues.

This rearrangement joins TRBV25-1 to TRBJ1-3, with unresolved D. CDR3 length: 15 residues. V gave up 2 bases and J gave up 4 bases, with 12 bases separating them. CDR1 is MGHDK and CDR2 is SYGVNS in the germline V gene. The CDR3 region has the DNA TGTGCCAGCAGTGAACAATGGCCCGGGGGAAACACCATATATTTT. Translated: CASSEQWPGGNTIYF.

For the CDR3, the DNA is TGTGCCAGCAGCCAAGGGACTAACAGTTACAATGAGCAGTTCTTC. Translating gives CASSQGTNSYNEQFF. The chain links TRBV3-1 (or the pseudogene TRBV3-2) to TRBJ2-1, with D possibly matching TRBD2 (6 bases). In germline, CDR1 is LGHDT, CDR2 YNNKEL (reference sequence). The CDR3 has 15 residues. Trimming pared 1 base from V and 4 bases from J, leaving 11 bases between.

The rearrangement joins TRBV18 to TRBJ1-3; possible D gene TRBD1, 5 bases. The V end lost 2 bases, the J end lost 0 bases, and 11 bases lay between the germline ends. CDR3 size: 16 residues. Germline lookup yields CDR1 KGHSH and CDR2 LQKENI. Written as DNA, the CDR3 is TGTGCCAGCTCACCAGCGGGGGGTAACTCTGGAAACACCATATATTTT. Amino acid sequence: CASSPAGGNSGNTIYF. Full variable domain (missing parts from reference TRBV18 and TRBJ1-3): NAGVMQNPRHLVRRRGQEARLRCSPMKGHSHVYWYRQLPEEGLKFMVYLQKENIIDESGMPKERFSAEFPKEGPSILRIQQVVRGDSAAYFCASSPAGGNSGNTIYFGEGSWLTVV.

CDR3 nucleotide sequence: TGTGCCAGCAGCCTCTATCTGTCGGGGGCCTACAATGAGCAGTTCTTC. Its protein product is CASSLYLSGAYNEQFF. This chain uses TRBV3-1 (or the pseudogene TRBV3-2) with TRBJ2-1; D may be TRBD2 (6 bases). V was pared by 4 bases and J by 2 bases, with 15 bases between. Germline-derived CDR1 and CDR2 are LGHDT and YNNKEL (reference sequence). The CDR3 totals 16 residues.

This rearrangement joins TRBV18 to TRBJ1-3, with D possibly being TRBD1 (5 bases). There are 17 residues in the CDR3. The germline V and J ends were trimmed by 1 base and 5 bases, with 18 bases remaining between them. CDR1 and CDR2 from the germline V gene are KGHSH and LQKENI. The CDR3 reads CASSPLTRAGLRNTIYF. The DNA for the CDR3 is TGTGCCAGCTCACCACTAACCCGGGCAGGGTTAAGAAACACCATATATTTT.

V gene TRBV10-1 combines with J gene TRBJ1-1, with 7 bases that match TRBD1. This CDR3 is 13 amino acids long. Germline-derived CDR1 and CDR2 are WNHNN and SYGVQD (reference sequence). The ends lost 8 bases at V and 5 bases at J; junction bases unmatched: 8. CDR3 DNA sequence: TGCGCCAGCGGGGACAGTAAGGGGACTGAAGCTTTCTTT. Amino acid sequence: CASGDSKGTEAFF.

This clone occurred once. The gene calls are TRBV4-1 and TRBJ2-7; 8 bases line up with TRBD1. The CDR3 is made up of 15 amino acids. V shed 5 bases and J 0 bases; nucleotides not matched to a gene: 6. Germline CDR1 is MGHRA and CDR2 is YSYEKL. The CDR3 sequence: CASSLQGGNSYEQYF. CDR3 sequence (DNA): TGCGCCAGCAGCTTACAGGGGGGCAACTCCTACGAGCAGTACTTC.

In its sample, this clone was seen once. The chain uses TRBV29-1 and TRBJ1-5; D is uncertain. Deletions cut 5 bases from V and 3 bases from J, with 11 bases between. The germline gives CDR1 SQVTM, CDR2 ANQGSEA. This CDR3 contains 13 residues. The CDR3 DNA sequence: TGCAGCGTTCTCCCGGGATTCAATCAGCCCCAGCATTTT. The encoded protein is CSVLPGFNQPQHF. Drawing the rest from reference TRBV29-1 and TRBJ1-5, the complete variable domain is SAVISQKPSRDICQRGTSLTIQCQVDSQVTMMFWYRQQPGQSLTLIATANQGSEATYESGFVIDKFPISRPNLTFSTLTVSNMSPEDSSIYLCSVLPGFNQPQHFGDGTRLSIL.

This chain joins TRBV29-1 and TRBJ2-7; D is possibly TRBD1 (6 bases). V gave up 5 bases and J gave up 5 bases, with 19 bases separating them. Germline V CDR1 and CDR2: SQVTM, ANQGSEA. The CDR3 is 14 residues long. The CDR3 coding sequence is TGCAGCGTTTTACCCAGCAGGGGAGTCCACGAGCAGTACTTC. Translating gives CSVLPSRGVHEQYF.

CDR3 residues: CAWSVGAGNTIYF. The CDR3 nucleotides read TGTGCCTGGAGTGTAGGTGCTGGAAACACCATATATTTT. The rearrangement uses TRBV30 and TRBJ1-3; D gene unclear. The CDR3 covers 13 residues. Germline-derived CDR1 and CDR2 are GTSNPN and SVGIG (reference sequence). V was trimmed by 0 bases and J by 2 bases, leaving 5 bases between them. The full variable domain, its missing parts supplied by reference TRBV30 and TRBJ1-3, is SQTIHQWPATLVQPVGSPLSLECTVEGTSNPNLYWYRQAAGRGLQLLFYSVGIGQISSEVPQNLSASRPQDRQFILSSKKLLLSDSGFYLCAWSVGAGNTIYFGEGSWLTVV.

The V gene is TRBV5-1, the J gene TRBJ2-7, with TRBD1 matching 8 bases. The CDR3 is made up of 15 amino acids. CDR1 is SGHRS, CDR2 YFSETQ, per germline. Trimming at V came to 0 bases and at J to 4 bases, leaving 6 bases not matched to a gene. Here the CDR3 reads CASSLGTGYTYEQYF. The DNA for the CDR3 is TGCGCCAGCAGCTTGGGGACAGGGTACACGTACGAGCAGTACTTC.

V and J are TRBV6-5 and TRBJ1-1; maybe TRBD1 (5 bases). The length of the CDR3 is 15 residues. V lost 6 bases, J lost 1 base, and 15 bases lay in between. Germline CDR1 MNHEY, CDR2 SVGAGI. CDR3 amino acids: CASSHDSYPNTEAFF. The CDR3 region has the DNA TGTGCCAGCAGCCACGACAGTTACCCGAACACTGAAGCTTTCTTT.

The genes are TRBV5-5 and TRBJ1-2, with D hard to call. The CDR3 spans 13 residues. V lost 0 bases and J 3 bases, leaving 6 bases between the germline ends. Germline V lookup: CDR1 SGHKS, CDR2 YYEKEE (reference sequence). CDR3 sequence: CASSLEFDYGYTF. The CDR3 DNA sequence: TGTGCCAGCAGCTTGGAATTTGACTATGGCTACACCTTC.

This chain joins TRBV4-1 and TRBJ1-6; 10 bases fit TRBD1. CDR1 and CDR2 from the germline V gene are MGHRA and YSYEKL. The ends lost 4 bases at V and 10 bases at J; junction bases unmatched: 10. The CDR3 has 16 residues. This chain's CDR3 is CASSLPRGQGHSPLHF. As DNA, the CDR3 is TGCGCCAGCAGCCTACCTAGGGGACAGGGGCACTCACCCCTCCACTTT.

The rearrangement links TRBV5-3 to TRBJ2-5; no reliable D call. TRBV5-3 is flagged as an ORF with uncertain function. Trimming shortened V by 7 bases and J by 0 bases, and 13 bases separated the two germline ends. CDR3 size: 14 residues. As DNA, the CDR3 is TGTGCCAGAGCAGACATCGAGTACCAAGAGACCCAGTACTTC. Its translation: CARADIEYQETQYF.

This rearrangement joins TRBV4-2 to TRBJ2-2; a possible D gene is TRBD2 (5 bases). This CDR3 has 16 residues. The germline gives CDR1 LGHNA, CDR2 YNFKEQ. V was cut by 2 bases and J by 4 bases, with 14 bases left in between. CDR3 sequence reads: CASSQPEGRSTGELFF. CDR3 DNA sequence: TGTGCCAGCAGCCAACCAGAGGGCCGTTCCACCGGGGAGCTGTTTTTT.

The rearrangement joins TRBV7-9 to TRBJ2-2; possible D gene TRBD2, 5 bases. With 1 base removed from V and 0 bases from J, the gap between germline ends came to 9 bases. The CDR3 totals 16 residues. Looked up from germline, CDR1 is SEHNR and CDR2 is FQNEAQ (reference sequence). Here the CDR3 reads CASSLDSGANTGELFF. The CDR3 DNA is TGTGCCAGCAGCTTAGACAGCGGAGCGAACACCGGGGAGCTGTTTTTT.

This chain links TRBV11-2 with TRBJ2-7; D gene uncertain. In germline, CDR1 is SGHAT, CDR2 FQNNGV. The CDR3 contains 13 residues. With 4 bases removed from V and 1 base from J, the gap between germline ends came to 8 bases. This CDR3 is CASSSEWSYEQYF. The CDR3, as DNA: TGTGCCAGCAGCTCCGAGTGGTCCTACGAGCAGTACTTC.

This rearrangement joins TRBV18 to TRBJ1-4; no reliable D call. The germline V gene has CDR1 KGHSH and CDR2 LQKENI. This CDR3 region has 13 residues. V was cut by 5 bases and J by 7 bases, with 11 bases left in between. The CDR3 nucleotides read TGTGCCAGCTCATCCGTACAAACTGAAAAACTGTTTTTT. Its translation: CASSSVQTEKLFF.

This chain connects TRBV15 to TRBJ2-6; D call uncertain. CDR1 and CDR2 (germline): LNHNV, YYDKDF (reference sequence). The CDR3 totals 17 residues. Deletions cut 0 bases from V and 1 base from J, with 10 bases between. The CDR3 nucleotides are TGTGCCACCAGCAGAGATGCGAGTAGGTCTGGGGCCAACGTCCTGACTTTC. This codes for CATSRDASRSGANVLTF.

The CDR3 here is CAWSPGGAGQPQHF. The CDR3 DNA sequence: TGTGCCTGGAGTCCAGGGGGCGCGGGTCAGCCCCAGCATTTT. The rearrangement joins TRBV30 to TRBJ1-5; 8 nucleotides match TRBD1. Trimming removed 2 bases from V and 6 bases from J; junction bases left unmatched: 6. This CDR3 comprises 14 residues. Germline V gene data show CDR1 as GTSNPN and CDR2 as SVGIG (reference sequence).